The rows below give T cell receptor beta chains drawn from one sample of a study of blood T cell repertoires in COVID-19. Some clones are missing from TCRdb's copy, which holds only in-frame ones; the method was immunoSEQ multiplex PCR. Here the sample spans 200,000 to 300,000 clones, 88% being singletons. Sequences were obtained from peripheral blood. The receptors originated from a human donor in a cohort sampled during active COVID-19. CDR3s include the opening cysteine and the closing phenylalanine or tryptophan. Fields, in order: clone size, V gene, J gene, D gene, CDR3 DNA, CDR3 protein. The D gene is left open where the match is weak. Clone size appears in some rows only: once, few, many, or a class for an expanded clone.

clone size: NA; V gene: TRBV25-1; J gene: TRBJ1-2; D gene: NA; CDR3 DNA: TGTGCCAGCAGTGAATTTACTAACTATGGCTACACCTTC; CDR3 protein: CASSEFTNYGYTF
clone size: NA; V gene: TRBV5-1; J gene: TRBJ2-3; D gene: TRBD2; CDR3 DNA: TGCGCCAGCAGCCAGGGACTAGCGGCCAAAACAGATACGCAGTATTTT; CDR3 protein: CASSQGLAAKTDTQYF
clone size: few; V gene: TRBV4-1; J gene: TRBJ2-1; D gene: NA; CDR3 DNA: TGCGCCAGCAGCCCTTTTGGGGGGAGTGCCTACAATGAGCAGTTCTTC; CDR3 protein: CASSPFGGSAYNEQFF
clone size: NA; V gene: TRBV5-6; J gene: TRBJ2-7; D gene: TRBD1; CDR3 DNA: TGTGCCAGCAGCCCGATAACCCGGGACAGGGAATTCTACGAGCAGTACTTC; CDR3 protein: CASSPITRDREFYEQYF
clone size: NA; V gene: TRBV7-2; J gene: TRBJ2-5; D gene: TRBD1; CDR3 DNA: TGTGCCAGCAGCTTGGACAGGCAAGAGACCCAGTACTTC; CDR3 protein: CASSLDRQETQYF
clone size: NA; V gene: TRBV4-1; J gene: TRBJ2-7; D gene: TRBD1; CDR3 DNA: TGCGCCAGCAGCCACCTAAGACAGGGCCTCTACGAGCAGTACTTC; CDR3 protein: CASSHLRQGLYEQYF
clone size: NA; V gene: TRBV19; J gene: TRBJ1-3; D gene: TRBD1; CDR3 DNA: TGTGCCACTGGGACAGGGTCTGGAAACACCATATATTTT; CDR3 protein: CATGTGSGNTIYF
clone size: once; V gene: TRBV6-2/TRBV6-3; J gene: TRBJ2-7; D gene: NA; CDR3 DNA: TGTGCCAGCAGTTCTCAGGGACGGGGGAGTGACGAGCAGTACTTC; CDR3 protein: CASSSQGRGSDEQYF
clone size: NA; V gene: TRBV4-3; J gene: TRBJ1-2; D gene: NA; CDR3 DNA: TGCGCCAGCAGCCAAGATCGTCCTTCAATGACTCTCTATGGCTACACCTTC; CDR3 protein: CASSQDRPSMTLYGYTF
clone size: NA; V gene: TRBV5-5; J gene: TRBJ2-1; D gene: NA; CDR3 DNA: TGTGCCAGCAGCACCCTTGGGGGGAGCTCCTACAATGAGCAGTTCTTC; CDR3 protein: CASSTLGGSSYNEQFF
clone size: NA; V gene: TRBV6-5; J gene: TRBJ2-7; D gene: NA; CDR3 DNA: TGTGCCAGCAGAACGGACGGGGGGCCCCCGTACGAGCAGTACTTC; CDR3 protein: CASRTDGGPPYEQYF
clone size: NA; V gene: TRBV3-1/TRBV3-2; J gene: TRBJ2-7; D gene: NA; CDR3 DNA: TGTGCCAGCAGCCAAGAATTAGAGGCTAACGAGCAGTACTTC; CDR3 protein: CASSQELEANEQYF
clone size: NA; V gene: TRBV27; J gene: TRBJ1-4; D gene: NA; CDR3 DNA: TGTGCCAGCAGGGTACAGGGTCCGAATGAAAAACTGTTTTTT; CDR3 protein: CASRVQGPNEKLFF
clone size: NA; V gene: TRBV6-5; J gene: TRBJ2-7; D gene: NA; CDR3 DNA: TGTGCCAGCAGTTATTCGCCCGGGTTGTCCTACGAGCAGTACTTC; CDR3 protein: CASSYSPGLSYEQYF
clone size: NA; V gene: TRBV14; J gene: TRBJ2-1; D gene: TRBD2; CDR3 DNA: TGTGCCAGCAGAGGGACTAGCGAATACAATGAGCAGTTCTTC; CDR3 protein: CASRGTSEYNEQFF
clone size: NA; V gene: TRBV12-5; J gene: TRBJ1-6; D gene: NA; CDR3 DNA: TGTGCTAGTGGTCCCGGTCCGTCACCCCTCCACTTT; CDR3 protein: CASGPGPSPLHF
clone size: NA; V gene: TRBV6-2/TRBV6-3; J gene: TRBJ1-2; D gene: TRBD1; CDR3 DNA: TGTGCCAGCAGCCTTCCCTCCTCCGGGACAGGGTATACGGGCATTCGTGGCTACACCTTC; CDR3 protein: CASSLPSSGTGYTGIRGYTF
clone size: NA; V gene: TRBV30; J gene: TRBJ1-3; D gene: NA; CDR3 DNA: TGTGCCTGGAGTCGCGACTCTGGAAACACCATATATTTT; CDR3 protein: CAWSRDSGNTIYF
clone size: NA; V gene: TRBV13; J gene: TRBJ1-4; D gene: NA; CDR3 DNA: TGTGCCAGCAGCTTAGGGACAGGCGCAACTAATGAAAAACTGTTTTTT; CDR3 protein: CASSLGTGATNEKLFF
clone size: once; V gene: TRBV11-2; J gene: TRBJ1-1; D gene: NA; CDR3 DNA: TGTGCCAGCAGCTTAGACTCAACGAGCCCTGAAGCTTTCTTT; CDR3 protein: CASSLDSTSPEAFF
clone size: once; V gene: TRBV7-9; J gene: TRBJ2-7; D gene: TRBD2; CDR3 DNA: TGTGCCAGCAGCTTATCTGGGACTAGCGGGGGGGCCGGGTACGAGCAGTACTTC; CDR3 protein: CASSLSGTSGGAGYEQYF
clone size: few; V gene: TRBV27; J gene: TRBJ1-1; D gene: NA; CDR3 DNA: TGTGCCAGCAGAGGGGGAACTGAAGCTTTCTTT; CDR3 protein: CASRGGTEAFF
clone size: once; V gene: TRBV30; J gene: TRBJ1-5; D gene: NA; CDR3 DNA: TGTGCCTGGAGCCCGGGTTTGAATCAGCCCCAGCATTTT; CDR3 protein: CAWSPGLNQPQHF
clone size: NA; V gene: TRBV19; J gene: TRBJ2-3; D gene: NA; CDR3 DNA: TGTGCCAGTAGCAGCGGAGTAAACACAGATACGCAGTATTTT; CDR3 protein: CASSSGVNTDTQYF
clone size: once; V gene: TRBV19; J gene: TRBJ1-1; D gene: NA; CDR3 DNA: TGTGCCAGTAGTGCTATGGACAGAGAGAACACTGAAGCTTTCTTT; CDR3 protein: CASSAMDRENTEAFF
clone size: NA; V gene: TRBV7-9; J gene: TRBJ2-1; D gene: TRBD2; CDR3 DNA: TGTGCCAGCAGCCCTAGACTAGCGGTTTTCAACAATGAGCAGTTCTTC; CDR3 protein: CASSPRLAVFNNEQFF
clone size: NA; V gene: TRBV7-3; J gene: TRBJ1-2; D gene: NA; CDR3 DNA: TGTGCCAGCAGCTTATCAGGTGCCTATGGCTACACCTTC; CDR3 protein: CASSLSGAYGYTF
clone size: NA; V gene: TRBV19; J gene: TRBJ2-4; D gene: NA; CDR3 DNA: TGTGCCAGTAGTACGCGAGATGAGGCCGCATTGATTCAGTACTTC; CDR3 protein: CASSTRDEAALIQYF
clone size: NA; V gene: TRBV28; J gene: TRBJ2-7; D gene: TRBD1; CDR3 DNA: TGTGCCAGCAGTTTAGGGACAGGGGGCCCCTACGAGCAGTACTTC; CDR3 protein: CASSLGTGGPYEQYF
clone size: NA; V gene: TRBV5-6; J gene: TRBJ2-7; D gene: TRBD2; CDR3 DNA: TGTGCCAGCAGCACGACTAGCGGGAGAAATCAGCAGTACTTC; CDR3 protein: CASSTTSGRNQQYF
clone size: NA; V gene: TRBV3-1/TRBV3-2; J gene: TRBJ2-1; D gene: NA; CDR3 DNA: TGTGCCAGCAGCCAAGTTCCGAGTAATGAGCAGTTCTTC; CDR3 protein: CASSQVPSNEQFF
clone size: NA; V gene: TRBV18; J gene: TRBJ2-5; D gene: TRBD2; CDR3 DNA: TGTGCCAGCTCACCCGGGACTAGAGGGTATCAAGAGACCCAGTACTTC; CDR3 protein: CASSPGTRGYQETQYF
clone size: NA; V gene: TRBV5-6; J gene: TRBJ2-7; D gene: NA; CDR3 DNA: TGTGCCAGCAGCTGGGCCCTGGAGGGGAGGCTCTCCGAGCAGTACTTC; CDR3 protein: CASSWALEGRLSEQYF
clone size: NA; V gene: TRBV2; J gene: TRBJ2-1; D gene: NA; CDR3 DNA: TGTGCCAGCACCCAGGGTTACAATGAGCAGTTCTTC; CDR3 protein: CASTQGYNEQFF
clone size: NA; V gene: TRBV7-8; J gene: TRBJ2-7; D gene: NA; CDR3 DNA: TGTGCCAGCAGCTTTTTTTTCACCTACGAGCAGTACTTC; CDR3 protein: CASSFFFTYEQYF
clone size: NA; V gene: TRBV7-2; J gene: TRBJ2-1; D gene: TRBD2; CDR3 DNA: TGTGCCAGCAGCTTCCTGGGACTAGCGGTTACCTACAATGAGCAGTTCTTC; CDR3 protein: CASSFLGLAVTYNEQFF
clone size: NA; V gene: TRBV10-2; J gene: TRBJ1-2; D gene: NA; CDR3 DNA: TGCGCCAGCAGACTCGCGGTAGGAGTAATAAACTATGGCTACACCTTC; CDR3 protein: CASRLAVGVINYGYTF
clone size: NA; V gene: TRBV29-1; J gene: TRBJ1-1; D gene: TRBD1; CDR3 DNA: TGCAGCGTCGGGGACAGGGGGGTGGGGAACACTGAAGCTTTCTTT; CDR3 protein: CSVGDRGVGNTEAFF
clone size: NA; V gene: TRBV9; J gene: TRBJ1-4; D gene: TRBD1; CDR3 DNA: TGTGCCAGCAGCGTACAACAGGGGGAAAATGAAAAACTGTTTTTT; CDR3 protein: CASSVQQGENEKLFF
clone size: NA; V gene: TRBV5-1; J gene: TRBJ2-5; D gene: TRBD1; CDR3 DNA: TGCGCCAGCAGCTTGGACACAGGGGGCGAGGAGACCCAGTACTTC; CDR3 protein: CASSLDTGGEETQYF
clone size: NA; V gene: TRBV7-3; J gene: TRBJ1-2; D gene: TRBD1; CDR3 DNA: TGTGCCAGCAGCCGACAGGGGAGGGATGGCTACACCTTC; CDR3 protein: CASSRQGRDGYTF
clone size: NA; V gene: TRBV6-5; J gene: TRBJ2-3; D gene: NA; CDR3 DNA: TGTGCCAGCAGTTACTCGTCCCACACAGATACGCAGTATTTT; CDR3 protein: CASSYSSHTDTQYF